Sequencing of this T cell receptor (beta chain) was carried out in a study of tumor and adjacent non-tumor tissue in lung cancer. TCRbeta libraries were built with three rounds of nested PCR, modified from ARM-PCR. TCRdb reprocessed the multiplex PCR reads with MiXCR, giving one entry per CDR3 protein. The table lists about 200,000 distinct CDR3 sequences, 70% to 75% of them singletons. General study findings and limits: Tumor repertoires had a smaller top 100 clone share than normal lung.

Concerning this clonotype itself: As yet, its antigen is unknown. A read error may produce the germline difference seen at one junction end.

No cell sorting was done before RNA was extracted from the tissue. The length of the CDR3 is 15 residues. Germline loops: CDR1 SGHAT, CDR2 FQNNGV. J is TRBJ1-2 and V is TRBV11-2; perhaps TRBD1 as D (6 bases). Sequencing was carried out using lung tumor tissue. The sequence was obtained from a man between 60 and 75 years old with non-small cell lung cancer. DNA of the CDR3: TGTGCCAGCAGCTCCCTCGGGGGCGGAGTCTTCGGCTACACATTC. It encodes CASSSLGGGVFGYTF.